One sample yielded the 27 T cell receptor beta chains listed below, sequenced in a study of cytomegalovirus exposure and HLA in healthy donors. Amplification used 60 Vbeta primers and 13 Jbeta primers. Method: immunoSEQ multiplex PCR; TCRdb's copy keeps in-frame clones and lacks some. The sample includes about 160,000 clones, approximately 82% of them seen just once. Sequenced sample: PBMCs. These receptors all stem from a male donor in good health and CMV-seropositive.

The J gene is TRBJ1-3, the V gene TRBV9; D perhaps matches TRBD1 (5 bases). The germline V gene encodes CDR1 SGDLS and CDR2 YYNGEE. V was pared by 4 bases and J by 2 bases, with 13 bases between. CDR3 length equals 15 residues. The CDR3 DNA sequence: TGTGCCAGCAGCCAAGAGACAGAACCTGGAAACACCATATATTTT. Translated: CASSQETEPGNTIYF.

This chain links TRBV6-5 with TRBJ2-1; D is perhaps TRBD1 (6 bases). Germline V gives CDR1 MNHEY, CDR2 SVGAGI. V shed 0 bases and J shed 7 bases, with 7 bases lying between them. This CDR3 is 13 amino acids long. The CDR3 spells CASSYSQGNEQFF. The DNA of the CDR3 is TGTGCCAGCAGTTACTCGCAGGGGAATGAGCAGTTCTTC.

The rearrangement joins TRBV11-3 to TRBJ2-1; D remains ambiguous. V lost 1 base and J lost 3, with 7 bases in between. Per germline, CDR1 SGHNT and CDR2 YENEEA. CDR3 size: 14 residues. CDR3 amino acids: CASSLGQNYNEQFF. Here the CDR3 DNA reads TGTGCCAGCAGCTTAGGCCAGAACTACAATGAGCAGTTCTTC. The full variable domain, its missing parts supplied by reference TRBV11-3 and TRBJ2-1, is EAGVVQSPRYKIIEKKQPVAFWCNPISGHNTLYWYLQNLGQGPELLIRYENEEAVDDSQLPKDRFSAERLKGVDSTLKIQPAELGDSAVYLCASSLGQNYNEQFFGPGTRLTVL.

This clone was seen just once. The chain links TRBV11-2 to TRBJ1-1; 8 bases agree with TRBD1. CDR3 size: 17 residues. Germline V lookup: CDR1 SGHAT, CDR2 FQNNGV. V lost 5 bases to trimming and J lost 4 bases; unmatched junction nucleotides: 15. The chain's CDR3 is CASSPAFAQGARTEAFF. The CDR3 DNA reads TGTGCCAGCAGCCCCGCCTTTGCCCAGGGGGCGCGCACTGAAGCTTTCTTT.

Details on this clone: Compared with germline, one end of the junction differs, possibly owing to a read error. The gene calls are TRBV5-1 and TRBJ2-6; possible D gene TRBD1, 7 bases. CDR3 length: 15 amino acids. Looked up from germline, CDR1 is SGHRS and CDR2 is YFSETQ. The CDR3 DNA follows: TGCGCCAGCAGCTTACAGGGGACTGGGGCCAACGGCCTGACTTTC. This codes for CASSLQGTGANGLTF.

The chain links TRBV5-4 to TRBJ1-5, with D possibly TRBD1 on 5 matching bases. The CDR3 is made up of 14 amino acids. Germline CDR1 and CDR2: SGHNT and YYREEE (reference sequence). V lost 0 bases and J lost 6, with 10 bases in between. The DNA for the CDR3 is TGTGCCAGCAGCTTGGCCGGAGGGACTCAGCCCCAGCATTTT. Translation gives CASSLAGGTQPQHF.

The chain uses TRBV7-2 and TRBJ2-5; D ambiguous. The CDR3 sequence is 12 residues long. V shed 1 base and J shed 7 bases, with 7 bases lying between them. Germline values: CDR1 SGHTA, CDR2 FQGNSA. The CDR3 DNA reads TGTGCCAGCAGCTTAGACTTTGGGACCCAGTACTTC. It encodes CASSLDFGTQYF.

This rearrangement joins TRBV2 to TRBJ2-5; possibly TRBD1 for D (6 bases). Germline lookup yields CDR1 SNHLY and CDR2 FYNNEI. Trimming took 0 bases from V and 4 from J, leaving 9 bases between them. This CDR3 has 14 residues. The chain's CDR3 is CASSEAGQTETQYF. The CDR3, as DNA: TGTGCCAGCAGTGAAGCAGGACAGACAGAGACCCAGTACTTC.

This chain joins TRBV7-9 and TRBJ1-2; 8 bases line up with TRBD1. Trimming removed 2 bases from V and 1 base from J; junction bases left unmatched: 9. From germline, CDR1 is SEHNR and CDR2 FQNEAQ (reference sequence). This CDR3 is 17 amino acids long. The CDR3 nucleotides are TGTGCCAGCAGCTTATCCAGGGGGCGAAAGGATAACTATGGCTACACCTTC. This encodes CASSLSRGRKDNYGYTF.

The chain carries TRBV7-6 and TRBJ2-7; 7 bases match TRBD1. Germline-derived CDR1 and CDR2 are SGHVS and FNYEAQ. CDR3 length: 15 amino acids. Germline trimming cut 10 bases from V and 1 base from J; bases unmatched to any gene: 13. The CDR3 loop is CATFFLGQISYEQYF. The CDR3 DNA reads as TGTGCCACGTTTTTTCTGGGACAGATATCCTACGAGCAGTACTTC.

This chain joins TRBV7-9 and TRBJ1-6, with D uncertain. The CDR3 runs 18 residues. Per the germline V gene, CDR1 is SEHNR and CDR2 is FQNEAQ (reference sequence). V was trimmed by 2 bases and J by 10 bases, leaving 24 bases between them. The DNA for the CDR3 is TGTGCCAGCAGCTTAAAACCGGATGCGACTTGGGTTCGATCACCCCTCCACTTT. Amino acids: CASSLKPDATWVRSPLHF.

There are a few counts of this clone. The rearrangement joins TRBV4-2 to TRBJ2-1; no definite D call. The CDR3 has 16 residues. Between the trimmed V and J ends, which lost 5 bases and 0 bases, there was a span of 14 bases. Germline V gene data show CDR1 as LGHNA and CDR2 as YNFKEQ. CDR3 region: CASSLIGISSYNEQFF. The CDR3 DNA is TGTGCCAGCAGCTTAATTGGTATCAGCTCCTACAATGAGCAGTTCTTC.

This clone has just one count. The chain has TRBV7-9 and TRBJ1-2; D is perhaps TRBD1 (6 bases). The CDR3 is 14 amino acids. V was trimmed by 1 base and J by 7 bases, leaving 13 bases between them. Germline V lookup: CDR1 SEHNR, CDR2 FQNEAQ (reference sequence). The CDR3 DNA reads as TGTGCCAGCAGCTTAGTTCTCAGGGGATCTGGCTACACCTTC. It translates to CASSLVLRGSGYTF.

The genes are TRBV5-1 and TRBJ2-3, with D tentatively TRBD1 (6 bases). Germline V gene sequence: CDR1 SGHRS, CDR2 YFSETQ. V lost 4 bases and J 2 bases, leaving 14 bases between the germline ends. This CDR3 has 15 amino acids. In DNA, the CDR3 is TGCGCCAGCAGCGTTCGGACAGATTACACAGATACGCAGTATTTT. Protein sequence: CASSVRTDYTDTQYF. Drawing the rest from reference TRBV5-1 and TRBJ2-3, the complete variable domain is KAGVTQTPRYLIKTRGQQVTLSCSPISGHRSVSWYQQTPGQGLQFLFEYFSETQRNKGNFPGRFSGRQFSNSRSEMNVSTLELGDSALYLCASSVRTDYTDTQYFGPGTRLTVL.

This clone has only a few counts. The chain links TRBV4-2 to TRBJ1-1; 7 nucleotides match TRBD1. CDR3 length: 14 residues. The V gene's germline CDR1 is LGHNA and CDR2 YNFKEQ. V shed 3 bases and J 6 bases; nucleotides not matched to a gene: 7. DNA for the CDR3: TGTGCCAGCAGCCAGACAGGGCTGGGGGCTGAAGCTTTCTTT. Its protein is CASSQTGLGAEAFF.

The V and J genes are TRBV10-2 and TRBJ2-7; a possible D gene is TRBD1 (5 bases). Germline V gene lookup returns CDR1 WSHSY and CDR2 SAAADI. The CDR3 consists of 13 residues. The V and J ends lost 3 bases and 1 base respectively, with 7 bases between them. CDR3 bases: TGCGCCAGCAGTGACCAGGGTTCCTACGAGCAGTACTTC. This codes for CASSDQGSYEQYF.

This chain's CDR3 is CATSRKAGSNTEAFF. CDR3 bases: TGTGCCACCAGCAGAAAGGCAGGGTCGAACACTGAAGCTTTCTTT. The rearrangement links TRBV15 to TRBJ1-1, with a tentative D call TRBD1 (5 bases). The germline V gene has CDR1 LNHNV and CDR2 YYDKDF (reference sequence). V was shortened by 2 bases and J by 1 base, with 11 bases between the two germline ends. The CDR3 loop spans 15 amino acids.

The chain links TRBV14 to TRBJ2-5; maybe TRBD2 (5 bases). From germline, CDR1 is SGHDN and CDR2 FVKESK. This CDR3 spans 14 amino acids. V lost 6 bases and J lost 4, with 15 bases in between. The CDR3 nucleotides are TGTGCCAGCAGTATATCGGGGAAATCAGAGACCCAGTACTTC. Residues: CASSISGKSETQYF.

V usage is TRBV7-8 and J usage is TRBJ1-5; D unresolved. CDR3 size: 12 residues. The germline gives CDR1 SGHVS, CDR2 FQNEAQ. V dropped 6 bases and J dropped 6 bases, with 9 bases sitting between them. CDR3 sequence reads: CASSWGAQPQHF. The CDR3 DNA is TGTGCCAGCAGTTGGGGAGCTCAGCCCCAGCATTTT.

The chain combines TRBV28 with TRBJ1-3; D possibly corresponds to TRBD1 (5 bases). The germline gives CDR1 MDHEN, CDR2 SYDVKM. The CDR3 runs to 14 residues. The V end lost 7 bases, the J end lost 0 bases, and 10 bases lay between the germline ends. This chain's CDR3 is CASTRRGSGNTIYF. The CDR3 DNA follows: TGTGCCAGCACCCGGAGGGGCTCTGGAAACACCATATATTTT.

The V and J genes are TRBV5-4 and TRBJ2-7; 7 bases are a match to TRBD2. The V and J ends lost 0 bases and 6 bases, in that order; junction bases with no gene match: 3. CDR3 length equals 13 residues. Germline V lookup: CDR1 SGHNT, CDR2 YYREEE (reference sequence). The CDR3 loop is CASSLAGGREQYF. The CDR3 DNA is TGTGCCAGCAGCTTGGCGGGGGGACGCGAGCAGTACTTC.

This chain links TRBV5-4 with TRBJ1-4; D is uncertain. Germline CDR1 and CDR2: SGHNT and YYREEE (reference sequence). The germline V and J ends were trimmed by 4 bases and 0 bases, with 10 bases remaining between them. The CDR3 loop spans 15 amino acids. CDR3 region: CASSPGGTTNEKLFF. In DNA form, the CDR3 reads TGTGCCAGCAGCCCCGGAGGGACAACTAATGAAAAACTGTTTTTT.

This sequence joins TRBV9 and TRBJ2-7; D perhaps matches TRBD1 (6 bases). V was shortened by 0 bases and J by 7 bases, with 14 bases between the two germline ends. Germline CDR1 SGDLS, CDR2 YYNGEE. This CDR3 has 14 residues. The CDR3 protein is CASSVGLGAMEQYF. The CDR3 DNA reads as TGTGCCAGCAGCGTAGGTCTGGGGGCAATGGAGCAGTACTTC.

This clone was recorded a few times. The CDR3 region has the DNA TGTGCCAGCAGCTTAACGCTTAGCGGGAAGATTGAGCAGTTCTTC. Translating it yields CASSLTLSGKIEQFF. This chain connects TRBV7-2 to TRBJ2-1; TRBD2 aligns across 8 bases. The CDR3 consists of 15 residues. V dropped 2 bases and J dropped 9; count of bases not matched to a gene: 9. The germline V gene has CDR1 SGHTA and CDR2 FQGNSA.

Here the CDR3 reads CASSVYGSYGYTF. The CDR3 DNA follows: TGTGCCAGCAGTGTGTACGGTTCCTATGGCTACACCTTC. V gene TRBV5-4 combines with J gene TRBJ1-2, with D unresolved. The V end was cut by 5 bases, the J end by 4 bases, with 12 bases between. Per the germline V gene, CDR1 is SGHNT and CDR2 is YYREEE (reference sequence). This CDR3 is built from 13 residues.

The chain combines TRBV27 with TRBJ2-5; D is possibly TRBD2 (6 bases). CDR3 length: 17 residues. V lost 7 bases to trimming and J lost 4 bases, with 25 bases between them. The germline CDR1 and CDR2 sequences are MNHEY and SMNVEV (reference sequence). The CDR3 coding sequence is TGTGCCAGCATATCTTCCCCGGGGACTCCTTGGAGAGAGACCCAGTACTTC. It codes for CASISSPGTPWRETQYF.

The rearrangement links TRBV12-5 to TRBJ2-5, with 10 nucleotides matching TRBD1. The CDR3 is 15 residues long. CDR1 and CDR2 from the germline V gene are LGHNT and FRNRAP. V lost 3 bases and J lost 4; bases outside the gene matches: 5. CDR3 amino acids: CASGLDRGQGETQYF. CDR3 nucleotides: TGTGCTAGTGGTTTAGACAGGGGGCAAGGAGAGACCCAGTACTTC.